Here is one T cell receptor (beta chain) with its context. Selected positively for CCR7 and CD45RO-negative, naive CD8 cells excluded terminally differentiated effector memory CD45RA+ cells. This sample stems from a study of shared clonotypes between healthy human individuals. Methods used by the authors: Junction-only immunoSEQ data arrived without quality scores, meaning filtering differed. Assay used: immunoSEQ multiplex PCR; TCRdb lists only in-frame clones, some missing. That table gives V, J and clone size, and the DNA gave D and trimming. The top ten clones hold more than 0.95% of a sample with some 2,000,000 clones, about 95% of them seen once. The receptor was derived from a young man in good health. The sample was naive CD8+ T cells sorted from blood.

The CDR3 coding sequence is TGTGCCAGCAGCTTGGCAGCGGGGGGAAACCTCGGCACAGATACGCAGTATTTT. Translating gives CASSLAAGGNLGTDTQYF. The chain joins TRBV5-8 to TRBJ2-3; TRBD2 agrees at 9 bases. The V and J ends lost 0 bases and 1 base, in that order; junction bases with no gene match: 9. CDR1 and CDR2 (germline): SGHTS, YDEGEE. The CDR3 is 18 amino acids.